This T cell receptor (beta chain) was found in a study of CD8 T cells in Susac syndrome. An input of about 0.45 to 1 ug of RNA was subjected to reverse transcription using random hexamers. TCRdb redid the calling of the immunoSEQ multiplex PCR reads with MiXCR, one entry per CDR3 protein. The sample lists about 200,000 distinct CDR3 sequences, 90% to 95% seen once, with roughly 0.13% in the top ten. CDR1 is DFQATT, CDR2 SNEGSKA, per germline (reference sequence). V lost 1 base to trimming and J lost 3 bases, with 11 bases between them. The CDR3 sequence is 14 residues long. Material for sequencing was CD8+ T cells from PBMCs. The receptor comes from a human donor with multiple sclerosis. The chain employs TRBV20-1 and TRBJ2-3, with D perhaps matching TRBD1 (6 bases). CDR3 DNA sequence: TGCAGTGCTAGAGTCCGCCAGGGGACAGATACGCAGTATTTT. Residues: CSARVRQGTDTQYF.